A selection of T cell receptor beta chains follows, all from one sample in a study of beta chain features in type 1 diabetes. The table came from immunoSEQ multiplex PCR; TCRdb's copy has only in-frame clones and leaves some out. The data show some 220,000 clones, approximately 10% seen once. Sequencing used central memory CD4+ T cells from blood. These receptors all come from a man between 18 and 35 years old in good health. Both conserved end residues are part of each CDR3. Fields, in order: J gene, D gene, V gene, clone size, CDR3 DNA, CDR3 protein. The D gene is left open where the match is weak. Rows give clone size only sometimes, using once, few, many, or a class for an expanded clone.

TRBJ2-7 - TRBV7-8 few TGTGCCAGCAGCCCCCGCACTCAGGGCGGACCCTACGAGCAGTACTTC CASSPRTQGGPYEQYF
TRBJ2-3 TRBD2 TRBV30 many TGTGCCTGGAGTGTCGGGACTAGCGGGAGTGGCACAGATACGCAGTATTTT CAWSVGTSGSGTDTQYF
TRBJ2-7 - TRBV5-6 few TGTGCCAGCAGCACCTACGAGTCCGAGCAGTACTTC CASSTYESEQYF
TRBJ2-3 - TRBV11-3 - TGTGCCAGCAGCGCCGACAGGAATACGCAGTATTTT CASSADRNTQYF
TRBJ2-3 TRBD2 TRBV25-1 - TGTGCCAGCAGGGGACTAGCGGGAGGGCCTAGGGGGGCAGATACGCAGTATTTT CASRGLAGGPRGADTQYF
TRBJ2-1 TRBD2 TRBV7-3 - TGTGCCAGCAGCTTAACGCGGACTAGCTCCAATGAGCAGTTCTTC CASSLTRTSSNEQFF
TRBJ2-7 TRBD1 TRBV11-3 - TGTGCCAGCAGCCCCGGACAGGGATGGGATTACGAGCAGTACTTC CASSPGQGWDYEQYF
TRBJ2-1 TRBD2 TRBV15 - TGTGCCACCAGCAGAGAGAGGCGGGAGCGCTACAATGAGCAGTTCTTC CATSRERRERYNEQFF
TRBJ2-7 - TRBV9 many TGTGCCAGCAGCGTTCAGGGGCTCCCCTACGAGCAGTACTTC CASSVQGLPYEQYF
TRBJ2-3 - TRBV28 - TGTGCCAGCAGTTCGCCCCTTCCGGGGATTAGCACAGATACGCAGTATTTT CASSSPLPGISTDTQYF
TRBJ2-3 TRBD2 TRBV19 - TGTGCCAGTAGCCTGACTAGCGGGAGGATCACAGATACGCAGTATTTT CASSLTSGRITDTQYF
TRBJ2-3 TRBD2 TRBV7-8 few TGTGCCAGCAGCTCCAGGGGACTAGCGATCACAGATACGCAGTATTTT CASSSRGLAITDTQYF
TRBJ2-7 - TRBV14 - TGTGCCAGCAGCCACGACAGGACGGCCGGCGAGCAGTACTTC CASSHDRTAGEQYF
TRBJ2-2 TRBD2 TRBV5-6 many TGTGCCAGCAGCGCGCCTGGAAGCAGTCGCCGGGAGGGCGGGGAGCTGTTTTTT CASSAPGSSRREGGELFF
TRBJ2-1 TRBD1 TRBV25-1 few TGTGCCAGCAGTCCCCGGGACAGGGGAAAGGTTGAGCAGTTCTTC CASSPRDRGKVEQFF
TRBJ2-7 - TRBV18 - TGTGCCAGCTCACTATTAGCGGACTCCTACGAGCAGTACTTC CASSLLADSYEQYF